This T cell receptor beta chain was identified during a study of cytomegalovirus exposure and HLA in healthy donors. Broader study findings: Cytomegalovirus status was reportedly diagnosed by the classifier with high specificity and sensitivity. It was only CMV serostatus that was available as immune exposure information.

The PCR made use of 60 Vbeta and 13 Jbeta primers. The method was immunoSEQ multiplex PCR; TCRdb's version includes in-frame clones alone and lacks a portion of them. The sample has more than 90,000 clones; 80% to 85% are singletons. To note about this clone: Its cognate antigen is unknown.

This sequence originates from a man under 40 in good health and CMV-seropositive. Material for sequencing was PBMCs.

CDR3 sequence (DNA): TGTGCCAGCAGCCTGCGACTGACTGTCACCGGGGAGCTGTTTTTT. This sequence encodes CASSLRLTVTGELFF. J is TRBJ2-2 and V is TRBV4-2; D ambiguous. The CDR3 length is 15 residues. Trimming took off 4 bases at V and 4 bases at J, with 13 bases between the two ends. Germline V gives CDR1 LGHNA, CDR2 YNFKEQ.